These T cell receptor beta chains were read from a single sample in a study of cytomegalovirus exposure and HLA in healthy donors. Measured with immunoSEQ multiplex PCR; TCRdb has only the in-frame clones, and not every one. This table has roughly 100,000 clones, about 78% appearing once. The source material was PBMCs. The receptors were gathered from a man aged 30 to 45 in good health and CMV-seronegative. Each CDR3 is given with its conserved first and last residue.

J	V	CDR3
TRBJ1-1	TRBV15	CATRRSGQGDTEAFF
TRBJ1-5	TRBV6-6	CASTLEGDQPQHF
TRBJ1-1	TRBV18	CASSPNSGETEAFF
TRBJ1-2	TRBV10-3	CAISDDRGNYGYTF
TRBJ2-7	TRBV15	CATSRDKEVREQYF
TRBJ2-5	TRBV5-4	CASSLEYRGDQYF
TRBJ2-1	TRBV9	CASSVEAGPAVEQFF
TRBJ2-4	TRBV5-1	CASSLGTSGGPIAKNIQYF
TRBJ1-2	TRBV29-1	CSGGGDNYGYTF
TRBJ1-2	TRBV5-1	CASSLATDRVYGYTF
TRBJ1-2	TRBV28	CAIKSYGYTF
TRBJ1-2	TRBV6-4	CASSPGTVDYGYTF
TRBJ1-5	TRBV29-1	CSVTDRGSQPQHF
TRBJ2-1	TRBV9	CASSKTTSGGYNEQFF
TRBJ2-7	TRBV30	CAWRVAGYSYEQYF
TRBJ2-3	TRBV5-4	CASSIDTAEDTQYF
TRBJ2-2	TRBV4-1	CASSQLGLAGGFVGELFF
TRBJ2-5	TRBV19	CASRGLAGGRETQYF
TRBJ2-2	TRBV6-6	CASSYSPGFGTGELFF
TRBJ2-2	TRBV2	CASSRDRGGTGELFF
TRBJ2-5	TRBV6-5	CASSRAGGEETQYF
TRBJ2-7	TRBV19	CASSIPGQGSPYF
TRBJ1-6	TRBV7-2	CASSTRHVLSSYNSPLHF
TRBJ2-1	TRBV6-6	CASSGGAGVGYNEQFF
TRBJ2-3	TRBV5-6	CASSLDWGAVADTQYF
TRBJ1-3	TRBV18	CASSPPLAGAAGNTIYF
TRBJ2-1	TRBV7-7	CASSLGSSSYNEQFF
TRBJ2-2	TRBV7-9	CASSPDRNTGELFF
TRBJ2-1	TRBV5-4	CASSSEGVGPNEQFF
TRBJ2-4	TRBV7-9	CASSYRDRGNIQYF
TRBJ1-4	TRBV9	CASTREGGNEKLFF
TRBJ1-1	TRBV30	CAWTTGVSGTEAFF
TRBJ1-2	TRBV9	CASSVDRNYGYTF
TRBJ2-2	TRBV6-6	CASSYSTGSTGELFF
TRBJ1-2	TRBV5-6	CASSLDRVRMDYGYTF
TRBJ1-5	TRBV6-6	CATRDKGQISNQPQHF
TRBJ2-5	TRBV2	CASSKASGGPSEETQYF
TRBJ2-1	TRBV12-5	CASGLGQGTSYNEQFF
TRBJ1-2	TRBV27	CASSVRDRGNYGYTF
TRBJ2-1	TRBV19	CASSVTSGGRHEQFF
TRBJ2-1	TRBV6-5	CASGRTFYNEQFF
TRBJ2-2	TRBV5-1	CASSLYVSWGEAGELFF
TRBJ2-1	TRBV7-6	CASSLDPGSHEQFF
TRBJ1-4	TRBV7-2	CASSLQGVNEKLFF